The 14 T cell receptor beta chains below all came from one sample that was sequenced in a study of blood T cells in healthy people across ages. Next came a second PCR, run for about 6 to 12 cycles, which used a sample-barcoded 5' primer along with a J-beta primer mix. One entry per CDR3 protein results from TCRdb running MiXCR on the 5' RACE reads. The table has more than 800,000 distinct CDR3 sequences, 40% to 50% seen once; the top ten hold about 19%. Sequencing was carried out using blood. The source is a woman in her fifties or sixties in good health.

This chain joins TRBV12-3 or TRBV12-4 and TRBJ2-7; D may correspond to TRBD1 or TRBD2 (5 bases each). This CDR3 comprises 12 residues. Trimming took off 3 bases at V and 6 bases at J, with 9 bases between the two ends. The CDR3 nucleotides are TGTGCCAGCAGTTTCGGGGACCTCGAGCAGTACTTC. Amino acids: CASSFGDLEQYF.

J is TRBJ2-3 and V is TRBV29-1; D call uncertain. Trimming cost V 6 bases and J 1 base, with 11 bases left between them. CDR1 is SQVTM, CDR2 ANQGSEA, per germline. CDR3 length: 13 amino acids. Written as DNA, the CDR3 is TGCAGCGTGAAGTCACCAGGCACAGATACGCAGTATTTT. Protein: CSVKSPGTDTQYF.

The rearrangement uses TRBV5-1 and TRBJ2-2, with D perhaps matching TRBD2 (5 bases). Germline lookup yields CDR1 SGHRS and CDR2 YFSETQ. Trimming removed 0 bases from V and 4 bases from J, with 16 bases in between. This CDR3 is built from 17 residues. The CDR3 loop is CASSLVGPARGTGELFF. CDR3 DNA sequence: TGCGCCAGCAGCTTGGTGGGCCCAGCCCGGGGCACCGGGGAGCTGTTTTTT. Combining the CDR3 with reference TRBV5-1 and TRBJ2-2 gives the whole variable domain KAGVTQTPRYLIKTRGQQVTLSCSPISGHRSVSWYQQTPGQGLQFLFEYFSETQRNKGNFPGRFSGRQFSNSRSEMNVSTLELGDSALYLCASSLVGPARGTGELFFGEGSRLTVL.

V gene TRBV7-8 combines with J gene TRBJ2-1, with TRBD2 matching 12 bases. The V gene's germline CDR1 is SGHVS and CDR2 FQNEAQ. The CDR3 consists of 17 residues. V dropped 4 bases and J dropped 13; count of bases not matched to a gene: 17. The CDR3 nucleotides read TGTGCCAGCAGCTCGTTTCTAGCGGGAGGGCCAAAGGAGACCCAGTTCTTC. Protein product: CASSSFLAGGPKETQFF. The whole variable domain, remainder taken from reference TRBV7-8 and TRBJ2-1, is GAGVSQSPRYKVAKRGQDVALRCDPISGHVSLFWYQQALGQGPEFLTYFQNEAQLDKSGLPSDRFFAERPEGSVSTLKIQRTQQEDSAVYLCASSSFLAGGPKETQFFGPGTRLTVL.

This clonotype was seen a few times. A much larger clone lies one base from this, so it may be a read error. This chain connects TRBV11-2 to TRBJ2-1, with TRBD2 matching 8 bases. The DNA end lines up better with TRBJ2-7; the J call may be wrong. The CDR3 loop spans 14 amino acids. Per germline, CDR1 SGHAT and CDR2 FQNNGV. CDR3: CASRSGTSPYEQYF. CDR3 nucleotide sequence: TGTGCCAGCAGATCCGGGACTAGTCCTTATGAGCAGTACTTC.

In this sample, this clonotype turned up a few times. V is TRBV28 and J is TRBJ2-3; 7 bases fit TRBD2. CDR3 length equals 14 residues. Unmatched junction bases numbered 8, after V lost 7 bases and J lost 4 bases. Germline loops: CDR1 MDHEN, CDR2 SYDVKM. The CDR3, as DNA: TGTGCCAGCATCCTTGGGAGGGCCCCAGATACGCAGTATTTT. Translated, it gives CASILGRAPDTQYF.

Written as DNA, the CDR3 is TGCGCCAGCAGCCCGGGACTAGCGGGGTCAGGGGAGACCCAGTACTTC. It translates to CASSPGLAGSGETQYF. The chain employs TRBV5-1 and TRBJ2-5; 13 positions agree with TRBD2. V lost 4 bases to trimming and J lost 5 bases; unmatched junction nucleotides: 8. The CDR3 extends over 16 amino acids. Germline lookup yields CDR1 SGHRS and CDR2 YFSETQ.

The chain carries TRBV7-7 and TRBJ2-3; D may be TRBD1 or TRBD2 (5 bases each). The germline V and J ends were trimmed by 5 bases and 3 bases, with 15 bases remaining between them. CDR1 and CDR2 from the germline V gene are SSHAT and FNYEAQ (reference sequence). CDR3 size: 15 residues. The CDR3 loop reads CASSRGVGATDTQYF. The CDR3 nucleotides read TGTGCCAGCAGCCGAGGGGTAGGGGCTACAGATACGCAGTATTTT. Combining the CDR3 with reference TRBV7-7 and TRBJ2-3 gives the whole variable domain GAGVSQSPRYKVTKRGQDVTLRCDPISSHATLYWYQQALGQGPEFLTYFNYEAQPDKSGLPSDRFSAERPEGSISTLTIQRTEQRDSAMYRCASSRGVGATDTQYFGPGTRLTVL.

Only a few counts were recorded for this clonotype. The chain couples TRBV7-9 to TRBJ2-5; D unclear. Germline V lookup: CDR1 SEHNR, CDR2 FQNEAQ (reference sequence). This CDR3 contains 14 residues. V was shortened by 3 bases and J by 0 bases, with 8 bases between the two germline ends. The CDR3 DNA is TGTGCCAGCAGCTTCCGCACCGACCAAGAGACCCAGTACTTC. Amino acids: CASSFRTDQETQYF.

The chain links TRBV20-1 to TRBJ2-5; D tentatively reads TRBD1 or TRBD2 (5 bases each). The length of the CDR3 is 15 residues. Trimming pared 1 base from V and 7 bases from J, leaving 19 bases between. Germline lookup yields CDR1 DFQATT and CDR2 SNEGSKA (reference sequence). The CDR3 region is CSARGSGLQLGTQYF. The CDR3 DNA is TGCAGTGCTAGAGGATCGGGGCTACAGCTGGGGACCCAGTACTTC.

This chain joins TRBV6-4 and TRBJ2-1; 10 bases agree with TRBD2. Germline CDR1 reads MRHNA; CDR2 reads SNTAGT. The junction had 12 bases not matched to a gene; V was cut back by 5 bases and J by 8 bases. CDR3 size: 16 residues. This CDR3 is CASSQAGGPPFDEQFF. CDR3 nucleotides: TGTGCCAGCAGTCAAGCGGGAGGGCCCCCCTTCGATGAGCAGTTCTTC.

This clonotype was detected a few times. The chain couples TRBV7-2 to TRBJ2-5; TRBD2 matches at 16 bases. The ends lost 5 bases at V and 2 bases at J; junction bases unmatched: 8. CDR3 length equals 18 residues. Germline lookup yields CDR1 SGHTA and CDR2 FQGNSA. CDR3 DNA sequence: TGTGCCAGCAGCGAAGGGACTAGCGGGAGGGCGGCGCAAGAGACCCAGTACTTC. Its protein product is CASSEGTSGRAAQETQYF.

The chain is built from TRBV20-1 and TRBJ2-7, with TRBD2 matching over 11 bases. The ends lost 7 bases at V and 2 bases at J; junction bases unmatched: 4. The CDR3 is 13 residues long. Per the germline V gene, CDR1 is DFQATT and CDR2 is SNEGSKA (reference sequence). The CDR3 here is CSGGTSGAYEQYF. In DNA form, the CDR3 reads TGCAGTGGAGGGACTAGCGGTGCCTACGAGCAGTACTTC.

This clonotype was counted only a few times. V gene TRBV15 combines with J gene TRBJ2-7; D gene unclear. V lost 1 base, J lost 3 bases, and 7 bases lay in between. In germline, CDR1 is LNHNV, CDR2 YYDKDF (reference sequence). CDR3 size: 13 residues. The chain's CDR3 is CATSRAAYYEQYF. The CDR3 nucleotides are TGTGCCACCAGCAGAGCGGCCTACTACGAGCAGTACTTC.